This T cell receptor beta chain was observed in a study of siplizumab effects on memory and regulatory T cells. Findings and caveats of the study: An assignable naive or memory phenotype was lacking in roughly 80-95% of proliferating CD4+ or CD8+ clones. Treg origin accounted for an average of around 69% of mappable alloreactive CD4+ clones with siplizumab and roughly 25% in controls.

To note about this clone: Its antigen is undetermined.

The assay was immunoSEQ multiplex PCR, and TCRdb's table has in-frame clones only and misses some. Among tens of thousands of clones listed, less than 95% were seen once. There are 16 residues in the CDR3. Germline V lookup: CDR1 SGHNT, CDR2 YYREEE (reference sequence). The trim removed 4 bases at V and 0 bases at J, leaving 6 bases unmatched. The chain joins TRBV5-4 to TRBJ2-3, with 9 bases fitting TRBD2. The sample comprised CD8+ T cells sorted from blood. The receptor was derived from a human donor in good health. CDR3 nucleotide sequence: TGTGCCAGCAGCCCTTGGACTAGCGCCAGCACAGATACGCAGTATTTT. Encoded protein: CASSPWTSASTDTQYF.